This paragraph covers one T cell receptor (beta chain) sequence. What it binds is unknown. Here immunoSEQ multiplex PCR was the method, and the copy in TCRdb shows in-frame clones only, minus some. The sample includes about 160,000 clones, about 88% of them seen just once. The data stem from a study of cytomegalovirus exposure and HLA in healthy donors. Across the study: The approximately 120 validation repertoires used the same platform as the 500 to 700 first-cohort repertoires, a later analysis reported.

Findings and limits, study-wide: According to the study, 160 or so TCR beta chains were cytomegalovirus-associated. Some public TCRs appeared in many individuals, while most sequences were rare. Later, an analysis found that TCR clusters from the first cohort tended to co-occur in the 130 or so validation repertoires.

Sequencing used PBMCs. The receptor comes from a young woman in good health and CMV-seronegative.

Written as DNA, the CDR3 is TGTGCCAGCGGGACAGGATGGTACACTGAAGCTTTCTTT. Translated, it gives CASGTGWYTEAFF. V gene TRBV27 combines with J gene TRBJ1-1; TRBD1 matches 8 bases. Germline CDR1 and CDR2: MNHEY and SMNVEV (reference sequence). The CDR3 length is 13 residues. J gave up 3 bases and V 8 bases, and 5 bases lay outside the gene matches.